This is a list of T cell receptor beta chains from one sample in a study of T cell responses to AZD1222 COVID-19 vaccine. The method was immunoSEQ multiplex PCR; TCRdb's version includes in-frame clones alone and lacks a portion of them. The repertoire holds about 150,000 clones, with approximately 90% as singletons. Material: peripheral blood, obtained on day 0 of AZD1222 vaccination. Receptors were obtained from an adult in good health. Both conserved end residues are part of each CDR3. Each record gives: D gene, V gene, J gene, CDR3 DNA, CDR3 protein. A D gene is named only where the DNA matches it firmly.

d_call: TRBD1; v_call: TRBV6-5; j_call: TRBJ1-2; cdr3_nt: TGTGCCAGCAGTCGTGGGGACAGGGGGGACTATGGCTACACCTTC; cdr3_aa: CASSRGDRGDYGYTF
d_call: TRBD1; v_call: TRBV6-5; j_call: TRBJ2-7; cdr3_nt: TGTGCCAGCAGTTCTGGAGACAGGGTACACGAGCAGTACTTC; cdr3_aa: CASSSGDRVHEQYF
d_call: .; v_call: TRBV15; j_call: TRBJ1-4; cdr3_nt: TGTGCCACCAGCAGAGATCCGGGCGGCGGTGAAAAACTGTTTTTT; cdr3_aa: CATSRDPGGGEKLFF
d_call: .; v_call: TRBV13; j_call: TRBJ2-7; cdr3_nt: TGTGCCAGCAGCTTAGGTGACGGCGAGCAGTACTTC; cdr3_aa: CASSLGDGEQYF
d_call: .; v_call: TRBV14; j_call: TRBJ2-5; cdr3_nt: TGTGCCAGCAGCCATGTGCCACCAGAGACCCAGTACTTC; cdr3_aa: CASSHVPPETQYF
d_call: .; v_call: TRBV10-3; j_call: TRBJ2-3; cdr3_nt: TGTGCCACAAGCGGCACAGATACGCAGTATTTT; cdr3_aa: CATSGTDTQYF
d_call: .; v_call: TRBV5-1; j_call: TRBJ2-1; cdr3_nt: TGCGCCAGCAGCTTGGGGTCAGGGAGCTCCTACAATGAGCAGTTCTTC; cdr3_aa: CASSLGSGSSYNEQFF
d_call: TRBD1; v_call: TRBV5-5; j_call: TRBJ1-2; cdr3_nt: TGTGCCAGCAGCTTACGGACAGGAGGACCTTATGGCTACACCTTC; cdr3_aa: CASSLRTGGPYGYTF
d_call: .; v_call: TRBV7-9; j_call: TRBJ2-5; cdr3_nt: TGTGCCAGCACCGAACAATCAACGGGGGCGGGGGAGACCCAGTACTTC; cdr3_aa: CASTEQSTGAGETQYF
d_call: .; v_call: TRBV19; j_call: TRBJ1-2; cdr3_nt: TGTGCCTCACAGGGTAGTTTTGGCTACACCTTC; cdr3_aa: CASQGSFGYTF
d_call: TRBD1; v_call: TRBV28; j_call: TRBJ2-5; cdr3_nt: TGTGCCAGCAGTTTCCAAGACAGGGGATGGTCCCAGTACTTC; cdr3_aa: CASSFQDRGWSQYF